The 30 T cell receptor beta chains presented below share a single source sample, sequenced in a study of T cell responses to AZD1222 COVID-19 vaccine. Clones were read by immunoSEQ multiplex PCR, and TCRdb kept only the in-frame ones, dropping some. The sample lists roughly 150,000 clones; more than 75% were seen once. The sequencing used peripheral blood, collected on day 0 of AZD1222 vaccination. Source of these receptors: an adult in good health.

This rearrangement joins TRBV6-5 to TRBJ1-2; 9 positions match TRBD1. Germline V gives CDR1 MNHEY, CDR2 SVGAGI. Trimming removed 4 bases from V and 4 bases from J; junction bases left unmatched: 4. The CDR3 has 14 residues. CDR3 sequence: CASSSGQGGYGYTF. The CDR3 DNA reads TGTGCCAGCAGTTCGGGACAGGGAGGCTATGGCTACACCTTC.

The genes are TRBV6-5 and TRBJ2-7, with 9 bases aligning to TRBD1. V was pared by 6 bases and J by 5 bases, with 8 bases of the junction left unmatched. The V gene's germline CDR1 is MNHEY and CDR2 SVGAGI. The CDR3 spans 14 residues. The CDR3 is CASSRRDRVNEQYF. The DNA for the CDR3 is TGTGCCAGCAGCCGCCGGGACAGGGTTAACGAGCAGTACTTC.

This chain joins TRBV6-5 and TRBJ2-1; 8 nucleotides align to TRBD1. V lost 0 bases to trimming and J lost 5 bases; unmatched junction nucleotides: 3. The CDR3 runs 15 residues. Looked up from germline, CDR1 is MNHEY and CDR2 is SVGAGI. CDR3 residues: CASSYSRTGNNEQFF. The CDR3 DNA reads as TGTGCCAGCAGTTACTCGCGGACAGGGAACAATGAGCAGTTCTTC.

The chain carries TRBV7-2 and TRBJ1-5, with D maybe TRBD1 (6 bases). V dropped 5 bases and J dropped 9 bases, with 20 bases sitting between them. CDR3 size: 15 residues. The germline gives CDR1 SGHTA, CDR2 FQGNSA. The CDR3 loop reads CASSPQQSKGGPQHF. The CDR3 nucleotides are TGTGCCAGCAGCCCTCAACAAAGCAAGGGGGGGCCCCAGCATTTT.

This chain's CDR3 is CASSVETGELFF. The DNA of the CDR3 is TGTGCCAGCAGCGTAGAAACCGGGGAGCTGTTTTTT. J is TRBJ2-2 and V is TRBV9; the D is unclear. The V and J ends lost 0 bases and 5 bases respectively, with 2 bases between them. The CDR3 totals 12 residues. Germline loops: CDR1 SGDLS, CDR2 YYNGEE. Full variable domain (rest looked up from reference TRBV9 and TRBJ2-2): DSGVTQTPKHLITATGQRVTLRCSPRSGDLSVYWYQQSLDQGLQFLIQYYNGEERAKGNILERFSAQQFPDLHSELNLSSLELGDSALYFCASSVETGELFFGEGSRLTVL.

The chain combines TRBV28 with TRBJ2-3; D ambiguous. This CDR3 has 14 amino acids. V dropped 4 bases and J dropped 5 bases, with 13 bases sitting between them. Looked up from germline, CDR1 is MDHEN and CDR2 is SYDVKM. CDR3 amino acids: CASSSAPNGDTQYF. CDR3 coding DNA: TGTGCCAGCAGTTCTGCACCGAACGGAGATACGCAGTATTTT.

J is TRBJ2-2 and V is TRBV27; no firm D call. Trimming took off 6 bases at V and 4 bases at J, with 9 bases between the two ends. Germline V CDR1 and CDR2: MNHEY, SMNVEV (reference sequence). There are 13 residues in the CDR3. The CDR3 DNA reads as TGTGCCAGCAGCTTAGGGCCCACCGGGGAGCTGTTTTTT. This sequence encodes CASSLGPTGELFF.

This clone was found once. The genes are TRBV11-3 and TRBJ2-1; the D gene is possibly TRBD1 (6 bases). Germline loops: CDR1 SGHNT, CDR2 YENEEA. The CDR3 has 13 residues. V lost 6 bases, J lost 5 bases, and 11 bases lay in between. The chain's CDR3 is CASSQGSNNEQFF. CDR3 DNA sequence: TGTGCCAGCAGTCAGGGGTCCAACAATGAGCAGTTCTTC.

The CDR3 loop is CASSDLRARSYNSPLHF. As DNA, the CDR3 is TGTGCCAGCAGTGATTTGAGGGCCAGGTCCTATAATTCACCCCTCCACTTT. The chain is built from TRBV28 and TRBJ1-6; D ambiguous. This CDR3 has 17 residues. The V and J ends lost 5 bases and 1 base respectively, with 15 bases between them. The V gene's germline CDR1 is MDHEN and CDR2 SYDVKM.

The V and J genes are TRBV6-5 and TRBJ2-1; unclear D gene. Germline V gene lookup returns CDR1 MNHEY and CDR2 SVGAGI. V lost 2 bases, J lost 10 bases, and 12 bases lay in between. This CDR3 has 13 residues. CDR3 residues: CASSYGVMGEQFF. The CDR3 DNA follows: TGTGCCAGCAGTTACGGGGTTATGGGGGAGCAGTTCTTC.

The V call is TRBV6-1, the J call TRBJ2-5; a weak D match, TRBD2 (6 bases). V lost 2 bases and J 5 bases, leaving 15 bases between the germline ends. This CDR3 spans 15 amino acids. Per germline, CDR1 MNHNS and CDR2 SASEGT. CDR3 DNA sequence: TGTGCCAGCAGTGAACATCGCGGGATCACCGAGACCCAGTACTTC. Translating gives CASSEHRGITETQYF.

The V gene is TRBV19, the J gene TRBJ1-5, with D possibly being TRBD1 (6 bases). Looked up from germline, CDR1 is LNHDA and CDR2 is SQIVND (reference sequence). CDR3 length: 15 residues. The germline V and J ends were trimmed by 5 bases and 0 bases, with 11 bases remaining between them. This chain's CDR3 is CASSADRFSNQPQHF. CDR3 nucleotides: TGTGCCAGTAGTGCAGACAGGTTTAGCAATCAGCCCCAGCATTTT.

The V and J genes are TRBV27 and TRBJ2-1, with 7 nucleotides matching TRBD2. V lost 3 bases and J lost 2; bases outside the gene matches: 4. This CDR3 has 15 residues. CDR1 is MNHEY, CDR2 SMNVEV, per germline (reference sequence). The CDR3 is CASSFSGGTYNEQFF. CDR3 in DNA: TGTGCCAGCAGTTTCTCGGGGGGAACCTACAATGAGCAGTTCTTC.

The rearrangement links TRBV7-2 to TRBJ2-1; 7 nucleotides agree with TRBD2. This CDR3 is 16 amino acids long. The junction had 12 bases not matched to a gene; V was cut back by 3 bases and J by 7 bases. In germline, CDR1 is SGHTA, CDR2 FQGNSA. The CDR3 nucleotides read TGTGCCAGCAGCTTGTGGGCTAGCGGAATAACAAATGAGCAGTTCTTC. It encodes CASSLWASGITNEQFF.

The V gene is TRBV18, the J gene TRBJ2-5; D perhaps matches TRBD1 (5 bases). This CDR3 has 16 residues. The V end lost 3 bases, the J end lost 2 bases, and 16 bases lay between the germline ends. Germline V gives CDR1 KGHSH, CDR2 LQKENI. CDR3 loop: CASSPPGLRQQETQYF. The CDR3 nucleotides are TGTGCCAGCTCACCTCCAGGGCTGCGGCAACAAGAGACCCAGTACTTC.

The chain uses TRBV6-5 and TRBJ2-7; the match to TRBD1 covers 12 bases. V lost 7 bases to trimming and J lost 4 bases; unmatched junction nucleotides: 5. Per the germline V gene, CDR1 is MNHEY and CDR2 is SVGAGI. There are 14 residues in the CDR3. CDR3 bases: TGTGCCAGCAACCGGGACAGGGGGCGATACGAGCAGTACTTC. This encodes CASNRDRGRYEQYF.

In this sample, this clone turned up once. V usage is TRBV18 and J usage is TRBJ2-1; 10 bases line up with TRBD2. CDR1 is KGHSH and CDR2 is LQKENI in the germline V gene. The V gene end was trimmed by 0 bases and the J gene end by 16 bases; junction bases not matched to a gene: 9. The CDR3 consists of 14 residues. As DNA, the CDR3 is TGTGCCAGCTCACCACCCTCTAGCGGGAGTAGAGGATTCTTC. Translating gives CASSPPSSGSRGFF.

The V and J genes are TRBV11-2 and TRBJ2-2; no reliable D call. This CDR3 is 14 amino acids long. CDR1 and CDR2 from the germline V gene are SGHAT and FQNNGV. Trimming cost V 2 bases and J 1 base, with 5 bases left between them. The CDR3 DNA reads TGTGCCAGCAGCTTATTGGGGAACACCGGGGAGCTGTTTTTT. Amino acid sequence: CASSLLGNTGELFF.

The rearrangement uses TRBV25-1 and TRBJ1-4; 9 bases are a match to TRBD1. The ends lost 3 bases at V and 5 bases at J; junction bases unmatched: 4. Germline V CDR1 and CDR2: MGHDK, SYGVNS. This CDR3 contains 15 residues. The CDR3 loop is CASSDPGTGNEKLFF. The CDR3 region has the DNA TGTGCCAGCAGTGACCCCGGGACAGGGAATGAAAAACTGTTTTTT.

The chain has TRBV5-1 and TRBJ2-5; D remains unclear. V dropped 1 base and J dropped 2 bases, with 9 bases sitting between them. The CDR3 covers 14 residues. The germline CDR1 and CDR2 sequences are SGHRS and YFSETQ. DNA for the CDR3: TGCGCCAGCAGCTTGTCGTGGGTTCAAGAGACCCAGTACTTC. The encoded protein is CASSLSWVQETQYF.

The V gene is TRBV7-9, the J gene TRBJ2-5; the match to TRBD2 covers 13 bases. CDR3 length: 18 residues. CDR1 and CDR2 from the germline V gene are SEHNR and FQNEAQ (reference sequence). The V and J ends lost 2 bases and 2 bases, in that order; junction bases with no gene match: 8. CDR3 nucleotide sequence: TGTGCCAGCAGCTTACAAAGGACTAGCGGGAGAGGGCAAGAGACCCAGTACTTC. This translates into CASSLQRTSGRGQETQYF.

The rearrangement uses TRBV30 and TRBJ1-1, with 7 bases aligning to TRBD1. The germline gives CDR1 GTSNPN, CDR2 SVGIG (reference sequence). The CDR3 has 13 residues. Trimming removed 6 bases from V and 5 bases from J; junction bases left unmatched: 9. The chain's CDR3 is CACRGGRGTEAFF. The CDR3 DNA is TGTGCCTGTCGAGGGGGCCGAGGGACTGAAGCTTTCTTT.

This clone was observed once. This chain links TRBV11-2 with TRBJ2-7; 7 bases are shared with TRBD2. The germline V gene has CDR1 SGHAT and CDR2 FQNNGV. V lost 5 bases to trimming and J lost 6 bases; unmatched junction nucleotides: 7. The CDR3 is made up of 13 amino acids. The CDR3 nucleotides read TGTGCCAGCAGCCTCACGGGAGGTCGCGAGCAGTACTTC. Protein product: CASSLTGGREQYF.

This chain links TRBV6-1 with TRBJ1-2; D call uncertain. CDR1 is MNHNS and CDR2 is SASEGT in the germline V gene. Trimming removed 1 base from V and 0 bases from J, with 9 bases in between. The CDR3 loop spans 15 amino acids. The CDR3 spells CASSEVGQANYGYTF. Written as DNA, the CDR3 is TGTGCCAGCAGTGAAGTCGGCCAAGCTAACTATGGCTACACCTTC.

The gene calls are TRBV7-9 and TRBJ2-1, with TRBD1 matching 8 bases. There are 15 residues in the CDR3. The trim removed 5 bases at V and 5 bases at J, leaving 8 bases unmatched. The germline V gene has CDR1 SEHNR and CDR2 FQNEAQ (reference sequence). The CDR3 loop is CASSGGTGVHNEQFF. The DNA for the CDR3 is TGTGCCAGCAGCGGAGGGACAGGTGTCCACAATGAGCAGTTCTTC.

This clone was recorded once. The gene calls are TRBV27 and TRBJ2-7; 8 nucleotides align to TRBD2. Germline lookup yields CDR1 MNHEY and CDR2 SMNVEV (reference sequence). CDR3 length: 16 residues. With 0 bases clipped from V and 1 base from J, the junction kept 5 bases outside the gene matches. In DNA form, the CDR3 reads TGTGCCAGCAGTTTATCGGCGGGAGGATCGTCCTACGAGCAGTACTTC. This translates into CASSLSAGGSSYEQYF.

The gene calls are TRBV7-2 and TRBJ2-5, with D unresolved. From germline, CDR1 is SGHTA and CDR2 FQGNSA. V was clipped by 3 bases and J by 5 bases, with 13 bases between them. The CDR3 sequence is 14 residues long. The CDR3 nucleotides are TGTGCCAGCAGCTTTCAAGCCGGGCGGGAGACCCAGTACTTC. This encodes CASSFQAGRETQYF.

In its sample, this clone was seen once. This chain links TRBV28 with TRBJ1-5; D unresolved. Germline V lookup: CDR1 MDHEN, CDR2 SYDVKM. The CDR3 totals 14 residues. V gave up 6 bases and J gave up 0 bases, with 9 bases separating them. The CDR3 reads CASSRTDSNQPQHF. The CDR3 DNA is TGTGCCAGCAGCCGAACAGATAGCAATCAGCCCCAGCATTTT.

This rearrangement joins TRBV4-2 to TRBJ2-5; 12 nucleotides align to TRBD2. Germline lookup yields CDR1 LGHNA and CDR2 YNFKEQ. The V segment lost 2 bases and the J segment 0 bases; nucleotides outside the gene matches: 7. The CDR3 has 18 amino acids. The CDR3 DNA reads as TGTGCCAGCAGCCAAAAGATGCGGACTAGCGGGGACCAAGAGACCCAGTACTTC. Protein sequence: CASSQKMRTSGDQETQYF.

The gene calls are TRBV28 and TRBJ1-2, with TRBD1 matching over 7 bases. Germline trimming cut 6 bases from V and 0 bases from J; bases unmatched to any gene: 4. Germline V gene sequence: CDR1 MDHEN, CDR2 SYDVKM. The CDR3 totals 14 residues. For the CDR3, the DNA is TGTGCCAGCAGACGGACAGGAACTAACTATGGCTACACCTTC. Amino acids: CASRRTGTNYGYTF.